The 23 T cell receptor beta chains below were found in one sample sequenced in a study of blood T cells in healthy people across ages. A second about 6 to 11 cycle PCR used barcoded and J-beta primers. TCRdb ran MiXCR on the 5' RACE reads and lists one entry per CDR3 protein. The table shows approximately 2,000,000 distinct CDR3 sequences, with 35% to 50% occurring only once. Sample: blood. The source of these receptors is a human donor in good health.

The sample holds a few counts of this clonotype. The rearrangement joins TRBV15 to TRBJ2-1, with D hard to call. Germline CDR1 is LNHNV and CDR2 is YYDKDF (reference sequence). CDR3 length: 14 residues. Trimming stripped 1 base from V and 10 bases from J, with 14 bases between. This CDR3 is CATSRVSSTGEQFF. CDR3 coding DNA: TGTGCCACCAGCAGAGTAAGCTCCACCGGGGAGCAGTTCTTC.

The rearrangement joins TRBV28 to TRBJ1-2; maybe TRBD1 (5 bases). CDR3 length: 14 amino acids. Between the trimmed V and J ends, which lost 6 bases and 7 bases, there was a span of 18 bases. From germline, CDR1 is MDHEN and CDR2 SYDVKM. The CDR3 sequence: CASRAGTYLGGYTF. Here the CDR3 DNA reads TGTGCCAGCAGGGCCGGGACGTATCTTGGTGGCTACACCTTC.

V and J are TRBV6-2 or TRBV6-3 and TRBJ2-1; D is unresolved. V shed 6 bases and J shed 3 bases, with 12 bases lying between them. Germline assignment: CDR1 MNHEY and CDR2 SVGEGT. This CDR3 is built from 14 residues. The DNA for the CDR3 is TGTGCCAGCAGAAGGTCGACCATCTACAATGAGCAGTTCTTC. It yields the protein CASRRSTIYNEQFF.

This clonotype came up once. The chain is built from TRBV11-2 and TRBJ1-2, with D hard to call. The germline V gene has CDR1 SGHAT and CDR2 FQNNGV. The CDR3 runs 13 residues. Deletions cut 5 bases from V and 3 bases from J, with 10 bases between. The CDR3 is CASSLRVYYGYTF. CDR3 DNA sequence: TGTGCCAGCAGCCTCCGGGTGTACTATGGCTACACCTTC.

Comments on this clonotype: An end of the junction differs from the germline gene, which may be a read error. The chain carries TRBV9 and TRBJ2-5; D uncertain. Germline V gene sequence: CDR1 SGDLS, CDR2 YYNGEE. The CDR3 contains 14 residues. CDR3 DNA: TGTGCCCGCAGCGTAGGACGATCTCAAGAGACCCAGTACTTC. Its translation is CARSVGRSQETQYF. The whole variable domain, filled in from reference TRBV9 and TRBJ2-5, reads DSGVTQTPKHLITATGQRVTLRCSPRSGDLSVYWYQQSLDQGLQFLIQYYNGEERAKGNILERFSAQQFPDLHSELNLSSLELGDSALYFCARSVGRSQETQYFGPGTRLLVL.

The sample holds a few counts of this clonotype. The J gene is TRBJ1-1, the V gene TRBV4-2, with no clear D. The germline CDR1 and CDR2 sequences are LGHNA and YNFKEQ. There are 14 residues in the CDR3. Trimming shortened V by 0 bases and J by 4 bases, and 9 bases separated the two germline ends. The CDR3 spells CASSQEPHTTEAFF. The CDR3 nucleotides read TGTGCCAGCAGCCAAGAGCCTCATACCACTGAAGCTTTCTTT.

This clonotype was counted between two and nine times. The chain carries TRBV20-1 and TRBJ1-4; TRBD1 might be the D (5 bases). V lost 4 bases, J lost 6 bases, and 15 bases lay in between. This CDR3 contains 14 residues. CDR1 and CDR2 (germline): DFQATT, SNEGSKA (reference sequence). The CDR3 DNA sequence: TGCAGTGCTAAACCGGGACCTACGGATGAAAAACTGTTTTTT. This translates into CSAKPGPTDEKLFF.

This clonotype came up a few times. The rearrangement uses TRBV6-6 and TRBJ2-1; the D call may be TRBD1 or TRBD2 (5 bases each). The CDR3 extends over 14 amino acids. CDR1 is MNHNY, CDR2 SVGAGI, per germline (reference sequence). Trimming took 6 bases from V and 8 from J, leaving 17 bases between them. DNA of the CDR3: TGTGCCAGCAGCCCCCCAGAGGGGTGGCATGAGCAGTTCTTC. It is translated as CASSPPEGWHEQFF.

This clonotype was counted between two and nine times. The rearrangement links TRBV20-1 to TRBJ2-1; TRBD2 might be the D (5 bases). Germline CDR1 reads DFQATT; CDR2 reads SNEGSKA (reference sequence). V was clipped by 3 bases and J by 10 bases, with 10 bases between them. The CDR3 is made up of 11 amino acids. CDR3 in amino acids: CSASPRGEQFF. The CDR3 nucleotides are TGCAGTGCTAGTCCCAGAGGGGAGCAGTTCTTC.

V gene TRBV20-1 combines with J gene TRBJ2-1, with D perhaps TRBD1 or TRBD2 (5 bases each). Trimming pared 0 bases from V and 4 bases from J, leaving 10 bases between. The CDR3 length is 14 residues. Germline CDR1 and CDR2: DFQATT and SNEGSKA (reference sequence). The CDR3: CSARDTGTYNEQFF. For the CDR3, the DNA is TGCAGTGCTAGAGACACCGGGACGTACAATGAGCAGTTCTTC.

The rearrangement links TRBV5-1 to TRBJ1-1; D is perhaps TRBD1 (5 bases). The ends were cut back, 4 bases at V and 6 bases at J, with 13 bases in the middle. The CDR3 has 13 amino acids. The germline V gene encodes CDR1 SGHRS and CDR2 YFSETQ. For the CDR3, the DNA is TGCGCCAGCAGCCCGGACATAGGCCCTGAAGCTTTCTTT. Protein: CASSPDIGPEAFF. The whole variable domain, remainder taken from reference TRBV5-1 and TRBJ1-1, is KAGVTQTPRYLIKTRGQQVTLSCSPISGHRSVSWYQQTPGQGLQFLFEYFSETQRNKGNFPGRFSGRQFSNSRSEMNVSTLELGDSALYLCASSPDIGPEAFFGQGTRLTVV.

The chain is built from TRBV15 and TRBJ2-1; D is uncertain. This CDR3 has 14 amino acids. V was shortened by 4 bases and J by 10 bases, with 17 bases between the two germline ends. Germline assignment: CDR1 LNHNV and CDR2 YYDKDF (reference sequence). The CDR3, as DNA: TGTGCCACCAGCATCGACCCTGCGGCAGAAGAGCAGTTCTTC. Residues: CATSIDPAAEEQFF.

This clonotype is a singleton in its sample. V is TRBV5-1 and J is TRBJ1-1, with D uncertain. This CDR3 comprises 13 residues. Looked up from germline, CDR1 is SGHRS and CDR2 is YFSETQ. V gave up 5 bases and J gave up 7 bases, with 15 bases separating them. CDR3 protein: CASSFGYRDEAFF. DNA for the CDR3: TGCGCCAGCAGTTTCGGTTACCGCGATGAAGCTTTCTTT.

V gene TRBV12-3 or TRBV12-4 combines with J gene TRBJ2-1, with a possible D match to TRBD2 (6 bases). The CDR3 totals 14 residues. V gave up 5 bases and J gave up 5 bases, with 13 bases separating them. The CDR3 sequence: CASSPLGLDNEQFF. The CDR3, as DNA: TGTGCCAGCAGTCCCCTGGGACTGGACAATGAGCAGTTCTTC.

This clonotype was found a few times. At one boundary the junction diverges from the germline segment, which might be a read error. The chain has TRBV5-1 and TRBJ1-1; D is undetermined. This CDR3 region has 14 residues. The germline V gene encodes CDR1 SGHRS and CDR2 YFSETQ. This CDR3 is CASSLDGVNTEAFF. In DNA, the CDR3 is TGTGCCAGCAGTTTGGACGGGGTGAACACTGAAGCTTTCTTT.

The rearrangement uses TRBV12-3 or TRBV12-4 and TRBJ2-1, with a possible D match to TRBD2 (6 bases). Trimming shortened V by 4 bases and J by 12 bases, and 16 bases separated the two germline ends. The CDR3 totals 13 residues. The CDR3 nucleotides are TGTGCCAGCAGTTCTAGAGGGGACTTGTTGCAGTTCTTC. Its translation: CASSSRGDLLQFF.

The genes are TRBV6-2 or TRBV6-3 and TRBJ2-3, with 8 bases fitting TRBD2. This CDR3 spans 18 amino acids. J gave up 2 bases and V 2 bases, and 12 bases lay outside the gene matches. The germline gives CDR1 MNHEY, CDR2 SVGEGT. This CDR3 reads CASSYPPTSAPLTDTQYF. The CDR3, as DNA: TGTGCCAGCAGTTACCCCCCGACTAGCGCCCCGCTCACAGATACGCAGTATTTT.

The table lists this clonotype with a few counts. This chain uses TRBV20-1 with TRBJ1-5; no clear D gene. From germline, CDR1 is DFQATT and CDR2 SNEGSKA (reference sequence). V was clipped by 0 bases and J by 0 bases, with 9 bases between them. This CDR3 spans 15 amino acids. CDR3 sequence reads: CSARDPKGSNQPQHF. In DNA form, the CDR3 reads TGCAGTGCTAGAGATCCCAAAGGTAGCAATCAGCCCCAGCATTTT.

The genes are TRBV4-1 and TRBJ2-7; TRBD1 might be the D (6 bases). This CDR3 has 15 amino acids. CDR1 is MGHRA and CDR2 is YSYEKL in the germline V gene. V shed 4 bases and J shed 3 bases, with 16 bases lying between them. The CDR3 loop reads CASSPVAGEFYEQYF. In DNA, the CDR3 is TGCGCCAGCAGCCCCGTGGCAGGGGAGTTCTACGAGCAGTACTTC.

V is TRBV20-1 and J is TRBJ1-2, with a weak D call TRBD1 (6 bases). V dropped 3 bases and J dropped 2 bases, with 25 bases sitting between them. The CDR3 has 18 residues. The germline V gene encodes CDR1 DFQATT and CDR2 SNEGSKA (reference sequence). As DNA, the CDR3 is TGCAGTGCTAGGAGGATAGGGCAGGGGAGGTTATGGAACTATGGCTACACCTTC. As protein: CSARRIGQGRLWNYGYTF.

With respect to this clonotype: Possible read error: a much larger clone is one base away. The chain employs TRBV29-1 and TRBJ2-5; D is uncertain. Matching the DNA end better, TRBJ2-7 makes the J call doubtful. The germline V gene has CDR1 SQVTM and CDR2 ANQGSEA. The CDR3 is 11 residues long. Here the CDR3 reads CSVEISYEQYF. CDR3 DNA sequence: TGCAGCGTTGAGATCTCCTACGAGCAGTACTTC.

The chain is built from TRBV20-1 and TRBJ2-3, with D perhaps assigned TRBD1 or TRBD2 (6 bases each). Germline CDR1 is DFQATT and CDR2 is SNEGSKA (reference sequence). Trimming left V 4 bases short and J 11 bases short, with 16 bases between. This CDR3 has 12 residues. This CDR3 is CSATKEGGEQYF. The CDR3 DNA reads as TGCAGTGCTACGAAAGAGGGGGGCGAGCAGTATTTT.

The table lists this clonotype with a few counts. The V call is TRBV7-2, the J call TRBJ2-7; 7 bases are a match to TRBD2. V was pared by 5 bases and J by 4 bases, with 8 bases of the junction left unmatched. The CDR3 is made up of 14 amino acids. Germline V gene sequence: CDR1 SGHTA, CDR2 FQGNSA. CDR3 in amino acids: CASSQGGSGYEQYF. As DNA, the CDR3 is TGTGCCAGCAGCCAGGGAGGGTCGGGGTACGAGCAGTACTTC.